The next 26 T cell receptor beta chains were all read from a single sample in a study of CD8+ T cells in alopecia areata. cDNA serving as the sequencing template came from extracted, reverse transcribed RNA. The method was immunoSEQ multiplex PCR; TCRdb's version includes in-frame clones alone and lacks a portion of them. The table records 190,000 or so clones, 55% to 70% of them present only once. The treatment: oral pan-JAK inhibitor, 5-10 mg twice daily. Here the sequenced sample was CD4+ T cells sorted from blood, taken at week 4, from a patient treated with tofacitinib. The origin of the receptors is a human donor with alopecia areata.

The genes are TRBV7-2 and TRBJ1-2, with 7 bases matching TRBD1. The V and J ends lost 5 bases and 4 bases, in that order; junction bases with no gene match: 7. Germline CDR1 SGHTA, CDR2 FQGNSA. The CDR3 extends over 14 amino acids. CDR3 region: CASSPQGFVYGYTF. The CDR3 region has the DNA TGTGCCAGCAGCCCACAGGGGTTCGTCTATGGCTACACCTTC.

About this clone itself: The sample has other DNA sequences that encode this CDR3 too. This chain connects TRBV7-2 to TRBJ2-5; maybe TRBD2 (6 bases). Germline CDR1 reads SGHTA; CDR2 reads FQGNSA. This CDR3 is 13 amino acids long. Trimming shortened V by 0 bases and J by 5 bases, and 7 bases separated the two germline ends. The CDR3 coding sequence is TGTGCCAGCAGCTTAGCGCGGGGTGAGACCCAGTACTTC. This codes for CASSLARGETQYF. The variable domain in full, with the rest retrieved from reference TRBV7-2 and TRBJ2-5, is GAGVSQSPSNKVTEKGKDVELRCDPISGHTALYWYRQSLGQGLEFLIYFQGNSAPDKSGLPSDRFSAERTGGSVSTLTIQRTQQEDSAVYLCASSLARGETQYFGPGTRLLVL.

This sequence joins TRBV28 and TRBJ2-3; D is ambiguous. CDR1 and CDR2 (germline): MDHEN, SYDVKM. The CDR3 contains 11 residues. V dropped 10 bases and J dropped 1 base, with 6 bases sitting between them. DNA of the CDR3: TGTGCCACGCGTGGCACAGATACGCAGTATTTT. It yields the protein CATRGTDTQYF.

The J gene is TRBJ2-3, the V gene TRBV18; possibly TRBD1 or TRBD2 for D (5 bases each). Germline lookup yields CDR1 KGHSH and CDR2 LQKENI. V shed 2 bases and J shed 4 bases, with 10 bases lying between them. CDR3 size: 14 residues. CDR3 protein: CASSPKVGADTQYF. CDR3 sequence (DNA): TGTGCCAGCTCACCAAAGGTGGGGGCAGATACGCAGTATTTT.

This clone has only a few counts. The rearrangement joins TRBV29-1 to TRBJ2-7; TRBD1 agrees at 8 bases. The CDR3 is made up of 13 amino acids. From germline, CDR1 is SQVTM and CDR2 ANQGSEA. Unmatched junction bases numbered 10, after V lost 7 bases and J lost 5 bases. The CDR3 spells CSADGQGTDEQYF. The CDR3 nucleotides read TGCAGCGCGGACGGACAGGGTACGGACGAGCAGTACTTC.

The rearrangement links TRBV6-5 to TRBJ2-1; TRBD2 agrees at 9 bases. Germline assignment: CDR1 MNHEY and CDR2 SVGAGI. The V and J ends lost 2 bases and 4 bases, in that order; junction bases with no gene match: 3. This CDR3 is 15 amino acids long. DNA of the CDR3: TGTGCCAGCAGTTACGGGCGGGGGGGTTACAATGAGCAGTTCTTC. Amino acid sequence: CASSYGRGGYNEQFF.

V usage is TRBV29-1 and J usage is TRBJ2-5, with 9 positions matching TRBD1. This CDR3 spans 11 amino acids. Looked up from germline, CDR1 is SQVTM and CDR2 is ANQGSEA. After removal of 7 bases from V and 4 bases from J, the junction contained 1 base not matched to a gene. CDR3 sequence reads: CSATGGETQYF. Written as DNA, the CDR3 is TGCAGCGCGACAGGGGGAGAGACCCAGTACTTC. The whole variable domain, remainder taken from reference TRBV29-1 and TRBJ2-5, is SAVISQKPSRDICQRGTSLTIQCQVDSQVTMMFWYRQQPGQSLTLIATANQGSEATYESGFVIDKFPISRPNLTFSTLTVSNMSPEDSSIYLCSATGGETQYFGPGTRLLVL.

The V and J genes are TRBV15 and TRBJ2-5; no clear D gene. V lost 0 bases and J lost 5, with 16 bases in between. Germline V lookup: CDR1 LNHNV, CDR2 YYDKDF (reference sequence). The CDR3 covers 16 residues. CDR3 sequence reads: CATSRDRLGSGETQYF. CDR3 bases: TGTGCCACCAGCAGAGATCGGTTGGGGTCCGGGGAGACCCAGTACTTC.

This chain joins TRBV25-1 and TRBJ1-5; no definite D call. The ends were cut back, 6 bases at V and 7 bases at J, with 16 bases in the middle. CDR1 and CDR2 from the germline V gene are MGHDK and SYGVNS. The CDR3 runs 14 residues. The CDR3 sequence is CASRRTGMGQPQHF. The CDR3 DNA is TGTGCCAGCAGAAGAACCGGGATGGGCCAGCCCCAGCATTTT.

This clone was picked up a small number of times. V and J are TRBV4-3 and TRBJ1-5; a possible D gene is TRBD1 (5 bases). Germline CDR1 and CDR2: LGHNA and YSLEER. V was shortened by 0 bases and J by 2 bases, with 20 bases between the two germline ends. The CDR3 covers 19 residues. Here the CDR3 DNA reads TGCGCCAGCAGCCAAGATCCCCGAGGGGCTTGGGGAGGCAATCAGCCCCAGCATTTT. Residues: CASSQDPRGAWGGNQPQHF.

This rearrangement joins TRBV7-9 to TRBJ1-6, with 8 bases that match TRBD1. Trimming at V came to 5 bases and at J to 5 bases, leaving 5 bases not matched to a gene. The CDR3 contains 15 residues. Looked up from germline, CDR1 is SEHNR and CDR2 is FQNEAQ (reference sequence). The CDR3 coding sequence is TGTGCCAGCAGCCATGGACAGGGCAATAATTCACCCCTCCACTTT. Translating gives CASSHGQGNNSPLHF. Full variable domain (missing parts from reference TRBV7-9 and TRBJ1-6): DTGVSQNPRHKITKRGQNVTFRCDPISEHNRLYWYRQTLGQGPEFLTYFQNEAQLEKSRLLSDRFSAERPKGSFSTLEIQRTEQGDSAMYLCASSHGQGNNSPLHFGNGTRLTVT.

J is TRBJ2-1 and V is TRBV29-1; 9 bases are a match to TRBD1. Per the germline V gene, CDR1 is SQVTM and CDR2 is ANQGSEA. CDR3 length equals 14 residues. J lost 7 bases, V lost 6 bases, and 10 bases had no gene match. CDR3 DNA: TGCAGCGTGGCCGTTCGGACAGGGGTGAATGAGCAGTTCTTC. Amino acid sequence: CSVAVRTGVNEQFF.

The rearrangement joins TRBV29-1 to TRBJ2-3; D is undetermined. The CDR3 has 11 residues. Per germline, CDR1 SQVTM and CDR2 ANQGSEA. V was shortened by 3 bases and J by 4 bases, with 5 bases between the two germline ends. The chain's CDR3 is CSVDLADTQYF. The CDR3 DNA reads as TGCAGCGTTGATTTGGCAGATACGCAGTATTTT.

V usage is TRBV28 and J usage is TRBJ2-5; 7 bases match TRBD1. The trim removed 6 bases at V and 5 bases at J, leaving 9 bases unmatched. Germline V CDR1 and CDR2: MDHEN, SYDVKM. The CDR3 covers 14 residues. Written as DNA, the CDR3 is TGTGCCAGCAGGACAGGGTGGGCCAGGGAGACCCAGTACTTC. This encodes CASRTGWARETQYF.

A few counts support this clone. This sample also contains other DNA sequences that code for the same CDR3. The rearrangement links TRBV29-1 to TRBJ2-2, with D unresolved. The CDR3 sequence is 12 residues long. Germline CDR1 is SQVTM and CDR2 is ANQGSEA. V lost 3 bases to trimming and J lost 1 base, with 3 bases between them. CDR3 amino acids: CSVEGNTGELFF. CDR3 DNA: TGCAGCGTTGAGGGGAACACCGGGGAGCTGTTTTTT.

The chain uses TRBV5-1 and TRBJ2-1; 10 nucleotides agree with TRBD1. Germline V gives CDR1 SGHRS, CDR2 YFSETQ. The CDR3 consists of 14 residues. The ends lost 4 bases at V and 6 bases at J; junction bases unmatched: 4. CDR3: CASSTGQGLNEQFF. The CDR3 DNA follows: TGCGCCAGCAGCACGGGACAGGGGCTCAATGAGCAGTTCTTC.

About this clone itself: Other DNA sequences in this specimen translate into the identical CDR3. The gene calls are TRBV27 and TRBJ1-1; D call uncertain. V was trimmed by 8 bases and J by 3 bases, leaving 7 bases between them. The CDR3 loop spans 11 amino acids. Germline assignment: CDR1 MNHEY and CDR2 SMNVEV (reference sequence). The CDR3 is CASGPDTEAFF. The CDR3 region has the DNA TGTGCCAGCGGCCCAGACACTGAAGCTTTCTTT.

The V gene is TRBV7-9, the J gene TRBJ2-7; no clear D. The CDR3 consists of 14 residues. Germline loops: CDR1 SEHNR, CDR2 FQNEAQ (reference sequence). V was shortened by 3 bases and J by 0 bases, with 9 bases between the two germline ends. In DNA, the CDR3 is TGTGCCAGCAGCTTCTCTGCAGCCTCCTACGAGCAGTACTTC. Its translation is CASSFSAASYEQYF.

In this sample, this clone turned up a few times. V is TRBV7-2 and J is TRBJ2-5; TRBD2 matches 9 bases. CDR3 length: 16 residues. Trimming removed 5 bases from V and 4 bases from J; junction bases left unmatched: 11. Germline CDR1 reads SGHTA; CDR2 reads FQGNSA. CDR3 protein: CASSPAGAGGRETQYF. CDR3 coding DNA: TGTGCCAGCAGCCCCGCGGGCGCGGGGGGGCGAGAGACCCAGTACTTC.

There are a few counts of this clone. This sequence joins TRBV30 and TRBJ2-3, with D possibly called TRBD1 or TRBD2 (6 bases each). Per the germline V gene, CDR1 is GTSNPN and CDR2 is SVGIG (reference sequence). Trimming cost V 4 bases and J 1 base, with 24 bases left between them. The CDR3 has 18 amino acids. CDR3 DNA sequence: TGTGCCTGGACCCTACTCAGGGGAGGATTGATGGGCACAGATACGCAGTATTTT. Residues: CAWTLLRGGLMGTDTQYF.

This clone turned up a few times. The V and J genes are TRBV28 and TRBJ2-7; D is unresolved. This CDR3 contains 13 residues. The V gene's germline CDR1 is MDHEN and CDR2 SYDVKM. V lost 7 bases and J 2 bases, leaving 12 bases between the germline ends. The CDR3 sequence: CASTLGLAYEQYF. The CDR3 DNA reads as TGTGCCAGCACCCTCGGGCTTGCCTACGAGCAGTACTTC.

The rearrangement links TRBV10-3 to TRBJ2-1; D call uncertain. Germline CDR1 ENHRY, CDR2 SYGVKD. V was trimmed by 5 bases and J by 5 bases, leaving 13 bases between them. There are 14 residues in the CDR3. The CDR3 coding sequence is TGTGCCATCAGTTCCGTAGGAACGAACAATGAGCAGTTCTTC. It yields the protein CAISSVGTNNEQFF.

The DNA of the CDR3 is TGTGCCATCAGTGAGGGGACAGATTACGAGCAGTACTTC. As protein: CAISEGTDYEQYF. The V call is TRBV10-3, the J call TRBJ2-7, with 7 nucleotides matching TRBD1. CDR3 length equals 13 residues. With V trimmed by 2 bases and J by 4 bases, 2 bases remained unmatched. Germline CDR1 is ENHRY and CDR2 is SYGVKD.

This chain uses TRBV6-6 with TRBJ2-2; D gene uncertain. Trimming took 6 bases from V and 2 from J, leaving 16 bases between them. The CDR3 has 16 amino acids. The germline V gene has CDR1 MNHNY and CDR2 SVGAGI (reference sequence). The CDR3 DNA reads TGTGCCAGCAGAAACTGGGCAGTCCCAAACACCGGGGAGCTGTTTTTT. Translation gives CASRNWAVPNTGELFF.

About this clone itself: This CDR3 is also generated by other DNA sequences in the sample. The V and J genes are TRBV9 and TRBJ2-7; no reliable D call. CDR1 and CDR2 from the germline V gene are SGDLS and YYNGEE. V lost 0 bases and J 1 base, leaving 5 bases between the germline ends. This CDR3 spans 13 amino acids. The CDR3 loop is CASSVAGSYEQYF. DNA of the CDR3: TGTGCCAGCAGCGTAGCCGGATCCTACGAGCAGTACTTC.

The chain employs TRBV6-5 and TRBJ1-1; maybe TRBD1 (5 bases). The CDR3 totals 12 residues. Trimming pared 5 bases from V and 4 bases from J, leaving 8 bases between. Germline V CDR1 and CDR2: MNHEY, SVGAGI. The DNA for the CDR3 is TGTGCCAGCAGTGGGGGGAGCACTGAAGCTTTCTTT. This sequence encodes CASSGGSTEAFF.